The 5 T cell receptor beta chains listed next were all sequenced from one sample in a study of blood T cell repertoires in COVID-19. Assay used: immunoSEQ multiplex PCR; TCRdb lists only in-frame clones, some missing. The sample includes about 56,000 clones, roughly nine tenths of them seen just once. Material for sequencing was peripheral blood. Receptors were obtained from a woman aged 55-69 years with COVID-19, enrolled during active disease.

V is TRBV19 and J is TRBJ1-5; D unclear. CDR1 and CDR2 from the germline V gene are LNHDA and SQIVND (reference sequence). The CDR3 runs to 13 residues. V was shortened by 3 bases and J by 7 bases, with 10 bases between the two germline ends. CDR3 protein: CASSMASPQPQHF. In DNA form, the CDR3 reads TGTGCCAGTAGTATGGCCTCTCCCCAGCCCCAGCATTTT.

This clone was detected only a few times. The chain has TRBV4-1 and TRBJ2-7; weak D call: TRBD2 (6 bases). The V end was cut by 3 bases, the J end by 2 bases, with 14 bases between. The germline gives CDR1 MGHRA, CDR2 YSYEKL. The CDR3 is 15 amino acids. The CDR3, as DNA: TGCGCCAGCAGCCAGATGGGACTTCTAGCCTACGAGCAGTACTTC. This translates into CASSQMGLLAYEQYF.

The J gene is TRBJ2-1, the V gene TRBV6-1; 13 bases are a match to TRBD2. From germline, CDR1 is MNHNS and CDR2 SASEGT. The CDR3 loop spans 15 amino acids. The J segment lost 7 bases and the V segment lost 3 bases, leaving 3 bases of the junction unmatched. CDR3: CASSEGLAGKNEQFF. In DNA form, the CDR3 reads TGTGCCAGCAGTGAGGGACTAGCGGGGAAGAATGAGCAGTTCTTC.

V and J are TRBV18 and TRBJ1-2; the match to TRBD1 covers 7 bases. Germline V CDR1 and CDR2: KGHSH, LQKENI. The CDR3 is made up of 17 amino acids. The junction had 10 bases not matched to a gene; V was cut back by 3 bases and J by 0 bases. CDR3 loop: CASSPGQTRLPNYGYTF. The CDR3 DNA reads as TGTGCCAGCTCACCGGGACAGACCAGACTTCCTAACTATGGCTACACCTTC.

The genes are TRBV3-1 (or the pseudogene TRBV3-2) and TRBJ1-2, with 7 bases fitting TRBD1. With V trimmed by 0 bases and J by 5 bases, 9 bases remained unmatched. The CDR3 runs 16 residues. Germline lookup yields CDR1 LGHDT and CDR2 YNNKEL (reference sequence). Here the CDR3 reads CASSQESREGAYGYTF. The CDR3 DNA reads TGTGCCAGCAGCCAAGAGAGTCGGGAGGGGGCTTATGGCTACACCTTC.